Reported below is one T cell receptor (beta chain). No antigen is known for it. Base-call qualities are not available, and no considerably larger clone is one nucleotide away. Interpreted using the paper, the time point label stands for: 12 months on ibrutinib. Roughly 2 micrograms of genomic DNA were extracted from cryopreserved PBMCs for TCR beta library preparation. Longitudinal blood samples from CLL patients on ibrutinib monotherapy were analyzed using high-throughput TCR beta sequencing. The patients took part in an open-label, single-center phase 2 trial of ibrutinib monotherapy. The sample originates from a study of cytotoxic CD8 clonotypes in ibrutinib-treated CLL (dated by TCRdb to about 2021). Some background on the complete study: In this cohort, approximately 15 patients were treatment-naive and approximately ten were relapsed/refractory, while fewer than 18 had unmutated IGHV. Partial responses were observed in some 24 patients and complete responses in 2; after a median follow-up of about 69 months, remission was maintained in 14 patients and progression was observed in some 12. Response samples were taken after a median of roughly a year on treatment, ranging from 6 to 36 months. On average, each sample had about 250,000 productive templates and 94,082 productive rearrangements. Longitudinal samples were obtainable from about 30% of the roughly 86 participants in the trial. Cryopreserved peripheral blood mononuclear cells were collected before treatment, at response, and at either disease progression or sustained remission. Patients were still on ibrutinib when every remission and progressive disease sample was collected. The study at large found these results: Clonality increased at ibrutinib response, stayed stable in sustained remission, and fell back toward baseline at progression. At baseline, clonality was higher than in age-matched healthy donors and showed a strong correlation with circulating CD8+ T-cell counts. Public clonotypes were rare and either shrank or stayed stable during treatment, and the rise in clonality at ibrutinib response reflected expansion of private clonotypes. Sampling times were not matched between patients in sustained remission and patients whose disease was progressing, and lymph node repertoires were not examined.

The goal of deep resolution MiSeq sequencing was a depth between 1 in 1 million and 1 in 200,000 T cells, and coverage averaged 10x per clonotype. The immunoSEQ hsTCRB Kit was used to generate the TCR beta libraries. The authors processed their data as follows. ImmunoSEQ Data Assistant and ImmunoSEQ Analyzer were used for data analysis, and V, D and J genes were assigned according to IMGT definitions. Clonality, which ranges from 0 to 1, was calculated as one minus the normalized Shannon entropy of productive rearrangement frequencies. Only overrepresented clonotypes making up at least 0.05% of the repertoire of each patient were included in the public clonotype analysis. Repertoires from 10 to 15 age-matched healthy donors in immuneACCESS were used as clonality controls. This is the immuneACCESS table as TCRdb keeps it, with only in-frame sequences that have V and J called. A part of the clones is gone; compared with another copy, unresolved V genes explain less than half, and the rest is unexplained. V and J calls and clone size follow that table, whereas D and trimming were derived from the DNA. The sample table contains approximately 84,000 clones; only one count was recorded for roughly three quarters of them. The ten largest make up nearly 5% of the sample.

The CDR3 goes from the cysteine to the phenylalanine over 13 residues. The retained sequence is limited to the CDR3, 39 bases, with the frame set at the first base. According to the germline V gene, CDR1 reads SNHLY and CDR2 reads FYNNEI. Trimming takes 6 bases from V and 5 bases from J, and the germline ends sit 10 bases apart. The origin of this receptor is a human donor with chronic lymphocytic leukemia. The source material was PBMCs, sampled after 12 months of ibrutinib treatment. This chain is built from TRBV2 and TRBJ1-4, with TRBD1 as a weak D call on 6 bases. The CDR3 protein: CASSGTRNEKLFF. The nucleotide sequence is TGTGCCAGCAGCGGGACACGAAATGAAAAACTGTTTTTT.